Listed below are T cell receptor beta chains from one sample, sequenced in a study of cytomegalovirus exposure and HLA in healthy donors. Repertoires were generated with immunoSEQ multiplex PCR, while TCRdb's copy carries only in-frame clones and drops some. This table has some 120,000 clones, 80% to 85% appearing once. What was sequenced was PBMCs. The source is a human donor in good health. Each CDR3 is given with its conserved first and last residue. The D gene is left open where the match is weak. Clone size is stated in some rows and not others, as once, few, many or a class when expanded.

.,TRBJ1-1,TRBV27,.,CASSLGSEAFF,TGTGCCAGCAGTTTGGGGAGTGAAGCTTTCTTT
TRBD2,TRBJ2-1,TRBV7-7,.,CASSPNSGGEQFF,TGTGCCAGCAGCCCAAATAGCGGGGGTGAGCAGTTCTTC
.,TRBJ2-6,TRBV19,.,CASSIDVRSGANVLTF,TGTGCCAGTAGTATAGATGTCCGCTCTGGGGCCAACGTCCTGACTTTC
.,TRBJ1-4,TRBV28,.,CASSNRGVVATNEKLFF,TGTGCCAGCAGTAACCGGGGTGTAGTGGCAACTAATGAAAAACTGTTTTTT
TRBD1,TRBJ2-7,TRBV6-5,.,CASSNGDSSYEQYF,TGTGCCAGCAGTAACGGGGACAGCTCCTACGAGCAGTACTTC
.,TRBJ1-2,TRBV5-6,few,CASSLGVNYGYTF,TGTGCCAGCAGCTTGGGAGTGAACTATGGCTACACCTTC
.,TRBJ2-3,TRBV6-6,once,CASRGSAADTQYF,TGTGCCAGCAGGGGGAGTGCCGCAGATACGCAGTATTTT
.,TRBJ2-1,TRBV2,once,CASSEVGSTFNEQFF,TGTGCCAGCAGTGAAGTGGGGAGTACGTTTAATGAGCAGTTCTTC
.,TRBJ1-2,TRBV5-4,.,CAAVNGGANYGYTF,TGTGCCGCCGTTAATGGGGGGGCAAACTATGGCTACACCTTC
.,TRBJ2-3,TRBV7-9,.,CSSSSPEERTDTQYF,TGTTCCAGCAGTTCACCGGAGGAGAGAACAGATACGCAGTATTTT
.,TRBJ1-2,TRBV15,.,CATSRDQNYGYTF,TGTGCCACCAGCAGAGATCAAAACTATGGCTACACCTTC
TRBD2,TRBJ2-7,TRBV5-1,once,CASSARLAGVISYEQYF,TGCGCCAGCAGCGCGAGACTAGCGGGGGTCATCTCCTACGAGCAGTACTTC
.,TRBJ2-7,TRBV6-5,.,CASSATRFYEQYF,TGTGCCAGCAGTGCGACAAGGTTCTACGAGCAGTACTTC
.,TRBJ2-1,TRBV29-1,.,CSATGSYNEQFF,TGCAGCGCGACCGGGAGCTACAATGAGCAGTTCTTC
TRBD2,TRBJ2-3,TRBV11-2,.,CASSLAGAGGETDTQYF,TGTGCCAGCAGCTTAGCCGGGGCGGGGGGAGAGACAGATACGCAGTATTTT
.,TRBJ1-5,TRBV18,once,CASSPGGAGEPQHF,TGTGCCAGCTCACCAGGGGGGGCCGGCGAGCCCCAGCATTTT
.,TRBJ2-5,TRBV7-9,.,CASSSRRQREETQYF,TGTGCCAGCAGCTCGCGCCGACAGAGAGAAGAGACCCAGTACTTC
TRBD2,TRBJ2-5,TRBV4-1,.,CASSQIVASGQETQYF,TGCGCCAGCAGCCAAATTGTAGCTAGCGGGCAAGAGACCCAGTACTTC
.,TRBJ2-1,TRBV5-4,.,CASGAGNYNEQFF,TGTGCCAGCGGAGCCGGTAACTACAATGAGCAGTTCTTC
.,TRBJ1-1,TRBV9,.,CASSVGLGSEAFF,TGTGCCAGCAGCGTAGGGTTGGGGAGTGAAGCTTTCTTT
TRBD1,TRBJ2-1,TRBV5-5,few,CASSWTGGNYTYNEQFF,TGTGCCAGCAGCTGGACAGGGGGAAATTATACCTACAATGAGCAGTTCTTC
.,TRBJ1-3,TRBV5-1,.,CASSEFTGNSGNTIYF,TGCGCCAGCAGCGAATTTACAGGAAACTCTGGAAACACCATATATTTT
TRBD1,TRBJ2-7,TRBV5-1,.,CASSLAWDRETYEQYF,TGCGCCAGCAGCTTGGCTTGGGACAGGGAGACCTACGAGCAGTACTTC
TRBD1,TRBJ1-2,TRBV2,.,CASSEDAGGGYGYTF,TGTGCCAGCAGTGAAGATGCAGGGGGAGGCTATGGCTACACCTTC
.,TRBJ2-1,TRBV6-6,few,CASRKGGGVEEQFF,TGTGCCAGCAGAAAAGGCGGAGGGGTTGAGGAGCAGTTCTTC
TRBD2,TRBJ2-5,TRBV10-2,.,CASSRSSGGRGETQYF,TGCGCCAGCAGTAGGTCTAGCGGGGGGCGCGGGGAGACCCAGTACTTC
TRBD1,TRBJ2-7,TRBV5-1,.,CASRQGAGEQYF,TGCGCCAGTAGACAGGGGGCGGGAGAGCAGTACTTC
.,TRBJ1-1,TRBV18,.,CASSPLSTEAFF,TGTGCCAGCTCACCCTTGTCTACTGAAGCTTTCTTT
.,TRBJ1-2,TRBV10-1,.,CASRGVGDPLNYGYTF,TGCGCCAGCCGGGGGGTCGGGGACCCTCTTAACTATGGCTACACCTTC
.,TRBJ2-7,TRBV9,.,CASSVGDVAYEQYF,TGTGCCAGCAGCGTAGGAGATGTTGCCTACGAGCAGTACTTC
.,TRBJ1-2,TRBV2,.,CASSRELANYGYTF,TGTGCCAGCAGTCGGGAGTTAGCTAACTATGGCTACACCTTC
TRBD1,TRBJ2-1,TRBV9,.,CASSVGTGGVWSYNEQFF,TGTGCCAGCAGCGTTGGGACAGGGGGCGTTTGGTCCTACAATGAGCAGTTCTTC
TRBD1,TRBJ1-2,TRBV5-6,few,CASSVGTGVGYTF,TGTGCCAGCAGCGTAGGGACAGGGGTAGGCTACACCTTC
.,TRBJ2-7,TRBV6-1,.,CASSFFRDTPHEQYF,TGTGCCAGCAGTTTCTTCCGGGACACCCCCCACGAGCAGTACTTC
TRBD2,TRBJ2-7,TRBV6-1,.,CASGTSVGYEQYF,TGTGCCAGCGGGACTAGCGTGGGCTACGAGCAGTACTTC
.,TRBJ1-6,TRBV18,.,CARGPQVLNSPLHF,TGTGCCAGGGGCCCCCAGGTGCTTAATTCACCCCTCCACTTT
.,TRBJ1-1,TRBV7-2,.,CASSWWGEVTEAFF,TGTGCCAGCAGCTGGTGGGGGGAGGTCACTGAAGCTTTCTTT
.,TRBJ1-1,TRBV11-2,.,CASSAGVHTEAFF,TGTGCCAGCAGCGCAGGGGTGCACACTGAAGCTTTCTTT
TRBD2,TRBJ2-7,TRBV19,.,CASSGPIKPAGASYEQYF,TGTGCCAGTAGTGGGCCAATTAAACCAGCGGGGGCCTCCTACGAGCAGTACTTC
TRBD1,TRBJ1-6,TRBV4-1,.,CASSQWGQTPLHF,TGCGCCAGCAGCCAGTGGGGACAGACACCCCTCCACTTT
.,TRBJ1-4,TRBV2,.,CASSPEGPTTNEKLFF,TGTGCCAGCAGCCCGGAGGGCCCAACAACTAATGAAAAACTGTTTTTT
.,TRBJ2-1,TRBV6-5,.,CASSYSRTDNEQFF,TGTGCCAGCAGTTACTCGAGGACAGACAATGAGCAGTTCTTC
.,TRBJ1-1,TRBV6-1,.,CASSNQQTMNTEAFF,TGTGCCAGCAGTAACCAACAGACGATGAACACTGAAGCTTTCTTT
.,TRBJ2-7,TRBV5-6,.,CASAYGGPGEQYF,TGTGCCAGCGCCTACGGGGGGCCAGGCGAGCAGTACTTC
.,TRBJ2-7,TRBV21-1,once,CASSKLSSGGYEQYF,TGTGCCAGCAGCAAACTGTCCAGCGGGGGGTACGAGCAGTACTTC
.,TRBJ1-4,TRBV5-1,.,CASRAPRDEKLFF,TGCGCCAGCAGAGCCCCCAGGGATGAAAAACTGTTTTTT
.,TRBJ2-7,TRBV7-9,few,CALGAGYEQYF,TGTGCCCTGGGGGCGGGCTACGAGCAGTACTTC
.,TRBJ2-5,TRBV4-1,.,CASSQEQRVGETQYF,TGCGCCAGCAGCCAAGAACAGCGGGTAGGGGAGACCCAGTACTTC
.,TRBJ1-6,TRBV6-4,.,CASSARGSSYNSPLHF,TGTGCCAGCAGTGCGCGGGGCAGCTCCTATAATTCACCCCTCCACTTT
TRBD1,TRBJ1-2,TRBV7-9,.,CASSLLQGGDYGYTF,TGTGCCAGCAGCTTATTACAGGGGGGAGACTATGGCTACACCTTC
.,TRBJ1-4,TRBV18,.,CASSPAGWGGEKLFF,TGTGCCAGCTCACCAGCGGGATGGGGCGGTGAAAAACTGTTTTTT
.,TRBJ2-4,TRBV5-4,few,CASSLERGGGIQYF,TGTGCCAGCAGCTTGGAAAGGGGAGGGGGCATTCAGTACTTC
.,TRBJ1-5,TRBV28,once,CASSLERGTEQPQHF,TGTGCCAGCAGTTTAGAAAGGGGGACGGAACAGCCCCAGCATTTT
TRBD1,TRBJ2-1,TRBV2,.,CASSDGGSGGQFF,TGTGCCAGCAGTGACGGTGGGTCAGGGGGGCAGTTCTTC
.,TRBJ1-1,TRBV7-2,.,CASSESNTEAFF,TGTGCCAGCAGCGAGTCCAACACTGAAGCTTTCTTT
.,TRBJ2-1,TRBV4-2,.,CASSRETRQDEQFF,TGTGCCAGCAGCCGCGAGACTAGGCAAGATGAGCAGTTCTTC
.,TRBJ2-4,TRBV5-4,.,CASSLDWGADIQYF,TGTGCCAGCAGCTTGGACTGGGGCGCGGACATTCAGTACTTC
.,TRBJ2-4,TRBV12-5,.,CASGDTGINIQYF,TGTGCTAGTGGTGACACAGGGATAAACATTCAGTACTTC
.,TRBJ1-1,TRBV9,.,CASSPWGGSPATEAFF,TGTGCCAGCAGCCCATGGGGGGGATCCCCCGCCACTGAAGCTTTCTTT
.,TRBJ1-1,TRBV19,.,CASSTQSNTEAFF,TGTGCCAGTAGTACACAGTCGAACACTGAAGCTTTCTTT